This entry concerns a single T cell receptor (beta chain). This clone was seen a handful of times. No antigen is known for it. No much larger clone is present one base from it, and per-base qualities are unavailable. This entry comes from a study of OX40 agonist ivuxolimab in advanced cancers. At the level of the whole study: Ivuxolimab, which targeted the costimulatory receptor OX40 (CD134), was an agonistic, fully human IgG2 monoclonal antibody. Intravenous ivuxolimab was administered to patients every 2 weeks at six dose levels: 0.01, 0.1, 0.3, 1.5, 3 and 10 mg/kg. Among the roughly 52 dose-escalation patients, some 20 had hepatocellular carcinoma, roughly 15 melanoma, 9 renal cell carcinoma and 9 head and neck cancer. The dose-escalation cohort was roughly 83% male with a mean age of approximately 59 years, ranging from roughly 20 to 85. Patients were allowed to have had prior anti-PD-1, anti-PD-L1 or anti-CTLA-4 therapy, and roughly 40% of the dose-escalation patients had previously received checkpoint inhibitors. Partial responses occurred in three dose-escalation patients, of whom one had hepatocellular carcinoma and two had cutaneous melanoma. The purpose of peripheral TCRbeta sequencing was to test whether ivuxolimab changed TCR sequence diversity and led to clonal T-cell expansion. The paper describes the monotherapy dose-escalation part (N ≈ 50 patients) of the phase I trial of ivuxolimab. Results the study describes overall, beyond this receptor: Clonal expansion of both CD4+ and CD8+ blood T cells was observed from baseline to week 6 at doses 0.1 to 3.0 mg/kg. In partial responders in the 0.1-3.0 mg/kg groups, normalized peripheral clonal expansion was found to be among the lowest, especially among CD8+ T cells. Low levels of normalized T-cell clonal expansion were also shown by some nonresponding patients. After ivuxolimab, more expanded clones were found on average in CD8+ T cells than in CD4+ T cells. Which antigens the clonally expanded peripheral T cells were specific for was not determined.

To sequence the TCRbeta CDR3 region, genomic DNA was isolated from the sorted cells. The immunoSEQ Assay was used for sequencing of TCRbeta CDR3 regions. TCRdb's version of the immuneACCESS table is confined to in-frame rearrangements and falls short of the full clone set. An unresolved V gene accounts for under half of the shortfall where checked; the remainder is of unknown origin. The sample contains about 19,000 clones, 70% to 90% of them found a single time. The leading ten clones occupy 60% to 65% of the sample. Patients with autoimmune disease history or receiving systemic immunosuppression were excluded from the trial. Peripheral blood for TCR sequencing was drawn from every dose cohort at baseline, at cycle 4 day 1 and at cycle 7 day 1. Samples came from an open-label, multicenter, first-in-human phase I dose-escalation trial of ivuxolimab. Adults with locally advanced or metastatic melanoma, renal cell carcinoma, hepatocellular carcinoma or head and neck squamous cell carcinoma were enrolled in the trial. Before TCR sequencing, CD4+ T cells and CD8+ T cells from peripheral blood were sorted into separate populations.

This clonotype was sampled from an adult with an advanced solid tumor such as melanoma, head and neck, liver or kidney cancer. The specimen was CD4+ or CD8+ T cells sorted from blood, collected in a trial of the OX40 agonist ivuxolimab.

Here the CDR3 is given as CASSFVGTDTQYF. DNA sequence: TGTGCCAGCAGCTTCGTGGGCACAGATACGCAGTATTTT. The rearrangement combines TRBV7-9 with TRBJ2-3, with the D gene not clear enough to name. At the junction V is shortened by 3 bases and J by 1 base, with 5 bases in between. The cysteine opens and the phenylalanine closes a CDR3 of 13 amino acids. The sequence is cut down to CDR3 DNA, 39 bases in frame from base 1. According to the germline V gene (reference sequence), CDR1 reads SEHNR and CDR2 reads FQNEAQ.